A selection of T cell receptor beta chains follows, all from one sample in a study of human versus mouse CDR3 diversity and MHC coevolution. Assay: immunoSEQ multiplex PCR; the TCRdb copy retains only in-frame clones and omits some. The repertoire holds tens of thousands of clones, with just over 90% as singletons. Material for sequencing was naive CD4+ T cells from blood. These TCRs come from a person between 25 and 70 years old in good health. CDR3s include the opening cysteine and the closing phenylalanine or tryptophan. Each record gives: clone size, D gene, J gene, V gene, CDR3 DNA, CDR3 protein. D genes are given only for firm matches. Some rows have no size entry. The others give once, few or many, or a class for an expanded clone.

NA | NA | TRBJ1-1 | TRBV5-6 | TGTGCCAGCAGCTTGGGTGGGGGCGTAGGGGACACTGAAGCTTTCTTT | CASSLGGGVGDTEAFF
NA | TRBD1 | TRBJ2-7 | TRBV7-3 | TGTGCCAGCAGCCTGGGACAGGGGGCGGCCTACGAGCAGTACTTC | CASSLGQGAAYEQYF
NA | NA | TRBJ1-1 | TRBV19 | TGTGCCAGTAGTGTTCGGGGAAGGGAGGCTGAAGCTTTCTTT | CASSVRGREAEAFF
NA | NA | TRBJ2-1 | TRBV7-9 | TGTGCCAGCAGCTCCCAACCACTTAGCAGCTCCTACAATGAGCAGTTCTTC | CASSSQPLSSSYNEQFF
NA | NA | TRBJ1-5 | TRBV6-6 | TGTGCCAGCAGCCACTCAGGGATGGGCAATCAGCCCCAGCATTTT | CASSHSGMGNQPQHF
NA | TRBD2 | TRBJ2-5 | TRBV11-2 | TGTGCCAGCACCCAGTCGGATAGCGGGAGCCCTCTACAAGAGACCCAGTACTTC | CASTQSDSGSPLQETQYF
NA | TRBD1 | TRBJ2-7 | TRBV7-8 | TGTGCCAGCAGCTTACCGACAGGGGGGGTCCCCTACGAGCAGTACTTC | CASSLPTGGVPYEQYF
NA | NA | TRBJ1-4 | TRBV5-1 | TGCGCCAGCAGCTTGGCAGGGGTTGGTGAAAAACTGTTTTTT | CASSLAGVGEKLFF
NA | TRBD1 | TRBJ2-7 | TRBV15 | TGTGCCACCAGCCGGGACAGGGGTCCCTACGAGCAGTACTTC | CATSRDRGPYEQYF
once | NA | TRBJ2-5 | TRBV4-3 | TGCGCCAGCAGCCGACAGAGTCAGGGGCGTGAGCAGTACTTC | CASSRQSQGREQYF
NA | NA | TRBJ1-2 | TRBV30 | TGTGCCTGGAGTGGAAACACTTTACAGGTCCCCTATGGCTACACCTTC | CAWSGNTLQVPYGYTF
NA | NA | TRBJ1-1 | TRBV14 | TGTGCCAGCAGCCGGGGAGGTGGCACTGAAGCTTTCTTT | CASSRGGGTEAFF
NA | NA | TRBJ1-1 | TRBV11-2 | TGTGCCAGCAGCTCGGGGGGGGGAATGAACACTGAAGCTTTCTTT | CASSSGGGMNTEAFF
once | NA | TRBJ2-7 | TRBV7-9 | TGTGCCAGCAGCTTAGGAACAGGGAGCTCCTACGAGCAGTACTTC | CASSLGTGSSYEQYF
NA | TRBD2 | TRBJ2-2 | TRBV29-1 | TGCAGCGTTGGGGCTAGCGGGAACACCGGGGAGCTGTTTTTT | CSVGASGNTGELFF
NA | NA | TRBJ2-5 | TRBV6-5 | TGTGCCAGCAGACTGGACAGCCAAGAGACCCAGTACTTC | CASRLDSQETQYF
NA | NA | TRBJ2-7 | TRBV7-2 | TGTGCCAGCAGCTTAGACAGACAGTCGTACGAGCAGTACTTC | CASSLDRQSYEQYF
NA | NA | TRBJ1-1 | TRBV18 | TGTGCCAGCTCGGACAGTTTCTCGGTCACTGAAGCTTTCTTT | CASSDSFSVTEAFF
once | NA | TRBJ2-7 | TRBV6-5 | TGTGCCAGTACGGACAGCTTCTACGAGCAGTACTTC | CASTDSFYEQYF
once | NA | TRBJ2-5 | TRBV7-2 | TGTGCCAGCACTCCGGGACTTCAAGAGACCCAGTACTTC | CASTPGLQETQYF
NA | NA | TRBJ2-7 | TRBV6-1 | TGTGCCAGCAGGGACAGCTACTACGAGCAGTACTTC | CASRDSYYEQYF
NA | TRBD2 | TRBJ2-2 | TRBV4-2 | TGTGCCAGCAGGCTAGCGGGGGGGCCAACCGGGGAGCTGTTTTTT | CASRLAGGPTGELFF
NA | TRBD2 | TRBJ2-5 | TRBV30 | TGTGCCTGGAGTCTAGCGGTACAAGAGACCCAGTACTTC | CAWSLAVQETQYF
NA | NA | TRBJ2-7 | TRBV7-3 | TGTGCCAGCAGCCCCCAGGGGGGTCCCTCGGAGGAGCAGTACTTC | CASSPQGGPSEEQYF
NA | NA | TRBJ2-5 | TRBV27 | TGTGCCAGCAGTAAAGGGGGGGGACGACCCCAAGAGACCCAGTACTTC | CASSKGGGRPQETQYF
NA | TRBD1 | TRBJ2-7 | TRBV7-2 | TGTGCCAGCAGCTCTGGACAGGGGCGGCTCGAGCAGTACTTC | CASSSGQGRLEQYF
NA | TRBD1 | TRBJ2-1 | TRBV18 | TGTGCCAGCTCCCGGACAGGGAGCTCCTACAATGAGCAGTTCTTC | CASSRTGSSYNEQFF
NA | TRBD1 | TRBJ2-5 | TRBV6-5 | TGTGCCAGCAGATCGGGACAGGGAGAGACCCAGTACTTC | CASRSGQGETQYF
NA | TRBD1 | TRBJ1-2 | TRBV7-9 | TGTGCCAGCAGCCCTCAACCCGGGACAGGGGGCGGCTACACCTTC | CASSPQPGTGGGYTF
few | NA | TRBJ1-3 | TRBV4-1 | TGCGCCAGCAGCCAAGATAAGAGACATTCGGCCATATATTTT | CASSQDKRHSAIYF